A selection of T cell receptor beta chains follows, all from one sample in a study of T cell repertoires in cytomegalovirus infection. For these TCRs, the target antigens are not known. MiXCR, run by TCRdb on the reads, gives a single entry per CDR3 protein. The sample lists about 890,000 distinct CDR3 sequences; about a third were seen once. Sequences were derived from cultured CD8+ T cells from PBMCs, sampled from culture after CMV antigen stimulation. Source of these receptors: a human donor in good health (CMV status not recorded). Some clones in this sample may be carry-over from other donors' samples. The CDR3 runs from the conserved cysteine through the conserved F or W. The D gene is left open where the match is weak. Not all rows give a size; the values are once, few, many and, for expanded clones, a class.

CDR3nt	CDR3aa	abundance	d_gene	len	j_gene	v_gene
TGTGCCAGCAGCTTCCGGACAGGGGGGGGGTTAGCCAAAAACATTCAGTACTTC	CASSFRTGGGLAKNIQYF	.	TRBD1	18	TRBJ2-4	TRBV7-9
TGTGCCAGCAAAGTGGAGGCTTTGCGCTCTAGCACAGAAACGCAGTATTTT	CASKVEALRSSTETQYF	.	.	17	TRBJ2-3	TRBV27
TGTGCCAGCAGCCCCGGGACCAAGTTAAGAGAGACCCAGTACTTC	CASSPGTKLRETQYF	once	.	15	TRBJ2-5	TRBV3-1
TGTGCCAGCAGTCGAGGGCCAAACTATGGCTACACCTTC	CASSRGPNYGYTF	.	.	13	TRBJ1-2	TRBV12-3/TRBV12-4
TGTGCCATCTCTCCCGGGCCCGAGGTGGGGACCCAGTACTTC	CAISPGPEVGTQYF	.	.	14	TRBJ2-5	TRBV10-3
TGTGCCACCAGTGCCTCCGGGACGGTCCAAGAGACCCAGTACTTC	CATSASGTVQETQYF	.	.	15	TRBJ2-5	TRBV24-1
TGTGCCAGCAGCCCGTGGACAGGGGACGAAAAACTGTTTTTT	CASSPWTGDEKLFF	many	TRBD1	14	TRBJ1-4	TRBV7-2
TGTGCCACCCAGTGGCGGGGGGATACCGGGGAGCTGTTTTTT	CATQWRGDTGELFF	few	TRBD2	14	TRBJ2-2	TRBV11-2
TGTGCCAGCAGCACGGGACAGGGTCTTTTGGCTGAAGCTTTCTTT	CASSTGQGLLAEAFF	few	TRBD1	15	TRBJ1-1	TRBV7-2
TGTGCCAGCAGCCTCGGGCCTAGCACCGGGGAGCTGTTTTTT	CASSLGPSTGELFF	many	.	14	TRBJ2-2	TRBV7-3
TGTGCCAGCAGTTTAGTGACAGGAGATGGCTACACCTTC	CASSLVTGDGYTF	many	.	13	TRBJ1-2	TRBV12-3/TRBV12-4
TGTGCCAGCAGCCCCGGGGCCTCGGCGTCCTATAATTCACCCCTCCACTTT	CASSPGASASYNSPLHF	many	.	17	TRBJ1-6	TRBV7-6
TGTGTCAGCCGCGACAGGGCGTACTCCTACGAGCAGTACTTC	CVSRDRAYSYEQYF	.	TRBD1	14	TRBJ2-7	TRBV27
TGTGCCAGGCTGACAGTGTCCTCTGGGGCCAACGTCCTGACTTTC	CARLTVSSGANVLTF	few	.	15	TRBJ2-6	TRBV2
TGTGCCAGCGGGACAGGGTCGAACTACGAGCAGTACTTC	CASGTGSNYEQYF	few	TRBD1	13	TRBJ2-7	TRBV7-8
TGTGCCAGCAGTTCAGGGGTCCGGGAGCTGTTTTTT	CASSSGVRELFF	.	.	12	TRBJ2-2	TRBV12-3/TRBV12-4
TGTGCCAGCAGCCCGGGCCCCCCAGGGTATCAGCCCCAGCATTTT	CASSPGPPGYQPQHF	.	.	15	TRBJ1-5	TRBV12-3/TRBV12-4
TGTGCCAGCAGTTTGGGACAGGGATCTGACTACACCTTC	CASSLGQGSDYTF	.	TRBD1	13	TRBJ1-2	TRBV6-5
TGTGCCAGCAGCTCGACAGGCAGAAACAATGAGCAGTTCTTC	CASSSTGRNNEQFF	.	.	14	TRBJ2-1	TRBV7-4
TGTGCCAGCAGCCTTGATGGGGGTCCGCTCAATCAGCCCCAGCATTTT	CASSLDGGPLNQPQHF	few	.	16	TRBJ1-5	TRBV27
TGTGCCACCTCCCGGGGGGCGGCCGGGGAGCTGTTTTTT	CATSRGAAGELFF	.	.	13	TRBJ2-2	TRBV15
TGTGCCAGCAGCCCAACGAGGGGCCCGGGTGAAAAACTGTTTTTT	CASSPTRGPGEKLFF	many	.	15	TRBJ1-4	TRBV7-2
TGTGCCAGCAGAGATCAGGAGAGCTCCTACAATGAGCAGTTCTTC	CASRDQESSYNEQFF	few	.	15	TRBJ2-1	TRBV6-5
TGTGCCAGCGGTGACCCAGTTTCAGAGGGAAACACCATATATTTT	CASGDPVSEGNTIYF	.	.	15	TRBJ1-3	TRBV2
TGTGCCAGCAGTTACTCTATGGGAAACAATGAAGCTTTCTTT	CASSYSMGNNEAFF	.	.	14	TRBJ1-1	TRBV6-5
TGTGCCAGCCGAGAGGGAGGGTACTATCAGCCCCAGCATTTT	CASREGGYYQPQHF	few	.	14	TRBJ1-5	TRBV6-1
TGTGCCAGCAGCGCCGTGACAGGATGGAATTCACCCCTCCACTTT	CASSAVTGWNSPLHF	many	.	15	TRBJ1-6	TRBV7-2
TGTGCCAGCAGCTCACTAACCACCGGGGAGCTGTTTTTT	CASSSLTTGELFF	few	.	13	TRBJ2-2	TRBV11-2
TGTGCCAGCAGCTTACCCGACACAAAGGGCCCCAATGAGCAGTTCTTC	CASSLPDTKGPNEQFF	.	.	16	TRBJ2-1	TRBV9
TGTGCTAGTGGTTTCGCTGGGGGGCAGTTCTTC	CASGFAGGQFF	.	.	11	TRBJ2-1	TRBV12-5
TGTGCCAGCAGTTTCGGGGAGCCGCAATATAATTCACCCCTCCACTTT	CASSFGEPQYNSPLHF	many	.	16	TRBJ1-6	TRBV6-1
TGTGCCAGCAGCAACCCAGAGCGGACAGGGCCGACCGGGGAGCTGTTTTTT	CASSNPERTGPTGELFF	many	TRBD1	17	TRBJ2-2	TRBV3-1
TGTGCCAGTAGTACCGGACAGCATTATGAAGCTTTCTTT	CASSTGQHYEAFF	few	.	13	TRBJ1-1	TRBV19
TGTGCCAGCAGTTACCCTACCGGGACAGGGGGCAATATCGCGCAGTTCTTC	CASSYPTGTGGNIAQFF	.	TRBD1	17	TRBJ2-1	TRBV6-5
TGTGCCAGCACCCCTTTGTTGCCCGATACGCAGTATTTT	CASTPLLPDTQYF	few	.	13	TRBJ2-3	TRBV12-3/TRBV12-4
TGTGCTAGTGGCCCACGTGGGGGTACTGAAGCTTTCTTT	CASGPRGGTEAFF	.	.	13	TRBJ1-1	TRBV12-5
TGTGCCAGCAGCTTTGCTGGGACTAGCCCTTCAGAGACCCAGTACTTC	CASSFAGTSPSETQYF	.	TRBD2	16	TRBJ2-5	TRBV5-6
TGTGCCAGCAGCTTATCAGTTTCTAGCGGGGGTTCCACAGATACGCAGTATTTT	CASSLSVSSGGSTDTQYF	.	TRBD2	18	TRBJ2-3	TRBV7-9
TGTGCCAGCAGCTCAGGTGTAGGGAACAGGGACACTGAAGCTTTCTTT	CASSSGVGNRDTEAFF	.	.	16	TRBJ1-1	TRBV13
TGTGCCAGCAGCTTCCGGGACAGGGGGCTCTACGAGCAGTACTTC	CASSFRDRGLYEQYF	few	TRBD1	15	TRBJ2-7	TRBV11-1
TGTGCCACCGACAGGGTGGAGACCCAGTACTTC	CATDRVETQYF	.	TRBD1	11	TRBJ2-5	TRBV2
TGTGCCAGCAGCCCAAGGACAGGCTCCTACAATGAGCAGTTCTTC	CASSPRTGSYNEQFF	many	TRBD1	15	TRBJ2-1	TRBV7-9
TGTGCCAGTAGTCCGCTGACAGTCACCGGGGAGCTGTTTTTT	CASSPLTVTGELFF	.	.	14	TRBJ2-2	TRBV19
TGTGCCAGCAGCTTAAGGGGAAGGGTCAATGAGCAGTTCTTC	CASSLRGRVNEQFF	.	.	14	TRBJ2-1	TRBV7-8
TGTGCCAGCAGCCGCTGGGACCGGGTAAATGAGCAGTTCTTC	CASSRWDRVNEQFF	few	.	14	TRBJ2-1	TRBV3-1
TGCAGCGTTGAAGTGGGGACTAGCGGGGGGTCCCAAGAGACCCAGTACTTC	CSVEVGTSGGSQETQYF	.	TRBD2	17	TRBJ2-5	TRBV29-1
TGTGCCAGTAAACAAGGGATTAGCTCCTACAATGAGCAGTTCTTC	CASKQGISSYNEQFF	few	.	15	TRBJ2-1	TRBV19
TGTGCCATCAGTGGCCGGGACAGAGTCTCTGGGGCCAACGTCCTGACTTTC	CAISGRDRVSGANVLTF	.	TRBD1	17	TRBJ2-6	TRBV10-3
TGCGCCAGCAGCCTAGAGGCCCGTGTCGACTATGGCTACACCTTC	CASSLEARVDYGYTF	few	.	15	TRBJ1-2	TRBV4-1
TGTGCCAGCAGCCCAGGGGGGAGCGGGGGGCCCAGCTACAATGAGCAGTTCTTC	CASSPGGSGGPSYNEQFF	.	TRBD2	18	TRBJ2-1	TRBV7-8
TGTGCCAGCAGTTACGGGGGGACCGGTCCGGATACGCAGTATTTT	CASSYGGTGPDTQYF	.	.	15	TRBJ2-3	TRBV6-6
TGTGCCAGCAGCCCTCCCCGCGCGGAGCAGGAGACCCAGTACTTC	CASSPPRAEQETQYF	many	.	15	TRBJ2-5	TRBV7-9
TGTGCCAGCAGCCCCAGCGGACAGGGGGCAACTAATGAAAAACTGTTTTTT	CASSPSGQGATNEKLFF	many	TRBD1	17	TRBJ1-4	TRBV7-9
TGTGCCAGCAGTGACGGGATGGGCCTTAACTATGGCTACACCTTC	CASSDGMGLNYGYTF	few	.	15	TRBJ1-2	TRBV6-4
TGCGCCAGCAGCCAAGAGCTCGTTGGTGAAAAACTGTTTTTT	CASSQELVGEKLFF	few	.	14	TRBJ1-4	TRBV4-3
TGTGCCAGCAGCTTAGTTAGTCGGGGGCCGAACACCGGGGAGCTGTTTTTT	CASSLVSRGPNTGELFF	few	.	17	TRBJ2-2	TRBV7-6
TGTGCCAGCAGCCCCCGGGGGAACTACAATGAGCAGTTCTTC	CASSPRGNYNEQFF	many	.	14	TRBJ2-1	TRBV7-9
TGTGCCAGCAGCCAGGGACCGGGACAGAGACAAGAGACCCAGTACTTC	CASSQGPGQRQETQYF	few	TRBD1	16	TRBJ2-5	TRBV14
TGTGCCAGCAGCTTGTGGGGCCAGGACCAAGAGACCCAGTACTTC	CASSLWGQDQETQYF	.	.	15	TRBJ2-5	TRBV7-9